Presented here are 14 T cell receptor beta chains from one specimen sequenced in a study of T cells expressing NK-cell markers. After re-calling the 5' RACE reads, TCRdb lists one entry per CDR3 protein, DNA absent. The ten top clones account for 4% to 6.5%, within a sample of roughly 350,000 distinct CDR3 sequences. Specimen: blood T cells: a sorted CD56 or NKG2C T cell subset, CD4+ or CD8+ T cells, or bulk PBMC T cells (not recorded which). These receptors were obtained from a man aged 18 to 69 in good health.

The V gene is TRBV7-2, the J gene TRBJ1-1. The CDR3 covers 13 residues. Germline V lookup: CDR1 SGHTA, CDR2 FQGNSA. The CDR3 is CASSLGRSPEAFF.

This rearrangement joins TRBV6-5 to TRBJ2-1; TCRdb gives TRBD2 as the D gene, but with no DNA this cannot be confirmed. Germline V gene sequence: CDR1 MNHEY, CDR2 SVGAGI. This CDR3 has 19 amino acids. The CDR3 reads CASSFYFLGSGGEYNEQFF.

The rearrangement joins TRBV10-3 to TRBJ2-1; the TRBD1 assignment by TCRdb is unverifiable without DNA. This CDR3 is built from 16 residues. CDR1 and CDR2 from the germline V gene are ENHRY and SYGVKD. The chain's CDR3 is CAISEAGTNSYNEQFF.

J is TRBJ1-2 and V is TRBV5-1. In germline, CDR1 is SGHRS, CDR2 YFSETQ. The CDR3 length is 14 residues. Here the CDR3 reads CASSLANKQLGYTF.

The chain's CDR3 is CASSLFRDKNSPLHF. This sequence joins TRBV6-1 and TRBJ1-6; lacking DNA, the TRBD1 call made by TCRdb goes unchecked. Germline-derived CDR1 and CDR2 are MNHNS and SASEGT. The CDR3 is 15 residues long.

The chain couples TRBV12-3 or TRBV12-4 to TRBJ1-2; the TRBD1 assignment by TCRdb is unverifiable without DNA. This CDR3 is built from 14 residues. CDR3 sequence: CASSPGHGHYGYTF.

V is TRBV7-2 and J is TRBJ1-2; lacking DNA, the TRBD1 call made by TCRdb goes unchecked. This CDR3 is 14 amino acids long. From germline, CDR1 is SGHTA and CDR2 FQGNSA. The CDR3 sequence is CASSRAGADYGYTF.

The chain uses TRBV7-2 and TRBJ2-1; TCRdb selects TRBD1, and the lack of DNA leaves this call unchecked. CDR1 is SGHTA and CDR2 is FQGNSA in the germline V gene. CDR3 length: 15 amino acids. The CDR3 protein is CASSLGGTGYGEQFF.

This chain links TRBV20-1 with TRBJ2-6; the TCRdb D gene call, TRBD2, has no DNA to confirm it. CDR1 is DFQATT, CDR2 SNEGSKA, per germline (reference sequence). The CDR3 is made up of 14 amino acids. The chain's CDR3 is CSAVTRTGANVLTF.

CDR3 loop: CASSPDFSPLHF. V usage is TRBV7-2 and J usage is TRBJ1-6. Germline values: CDR1 SGHTA, CDR2 FQGNSA. This CDR3 is built from 12 residues.

The J gene is TRBJ2-5, the V gene TRBV6-1; TCRdb outputs TRBD2, but without DNA this stays unchecked. Germline V gives CDR1 MNHNS, CDR2 SASEGT. The CDR3 covers 16 residues. The CDR3 sequence is CASSRVGLAGQETQYF.

The V gene is TRBV28, the J gene TRBJ2-7; as DNA is missing, the TRBD2 call by TCRdb cannot be tested. This CDR3 is built from 13 residues. The germline V gene has CDR1 MDHEN and CDR2 SYDVKM. The CDR3 protein is CATHKGPSYEQYF.

V gene TRBV28 combines with J gene TRBJ1-2; there is no DNA to check the TCRdb D call of TRBD1. Germline-derived CDR1 and CDR2 are MDHEN and SYDVKM. This CDR3 contains 15 residues. The CDR3 protein is CASSPGRLVWYGYTF.

The CDR3 protein is CASSLEEVTRLINYEQYF. V gene TRBV7-8 combines with J gene TRBJ2-7. The CDR3 totals 18 residues. Germline V gene lookup returns CDR1 SGHVS and CDR2 FQNEAQ.